The source of this TCR beta chain is a study of beta chain features in type 1 diabetes. Overall study findings and caveats: VDJ junctions from patients with type 1 diabetes contained fewer insertions and more deletions. Within patients, naive, central memory and Treg TCRB repertoires seemed more similar than within healthy donors.

V was cut by 3 bases and J by 8 bases, with 16 bases left in between. Germline loops: CDR1 SNHLY, CDR2 FYNNEI. The CDR3 length is 15 residues. Expressed TCRB transcripts were sequenced because the isolated RNA had all been reverse transcribed beforehand. Produced via immunoSEQ multiplex PCR; TCRdb's table is partial and in-frame only. The repertoire holds some 360,000 clones, with roughly 21% as singletons. As to this clone: Its antigen is as yet unknown.

V is TRBV2 and J is TRBJ1-4; a weak D match, TRBD1 (6 bases). The source material was naive CD4+ T cells from blood. The clonotype comes from a woman under 30 in good health. This CDR3 reads CASSDGAGVGEKLFF. CDR3 bases: TGTGCCAGCAGTGATGGGGCAGGGGTTGGAGAAAAACTGTTTTTT.